These 12 T cell receptor beta chains were all obtained from the same sample, sequenced in a study of human T cells and chemical hapten exposure. Noted time point: patch test 3, about 24 weeks after DPC sensitization. Treatment indicated: therapeutic diphenylcyclopropenone sensitization with weekly scalp DPC. TCRdb independently ran MiXCR on the RACE reads; one entry per CDR3 protein. Of over 100,000 distinct CDR3 sequences listed, 11% are singletons. Source: whole blood, taken in connection with sensitization to the hapten diphenylcyclopropenone (DPC). The receptors come from a woman between 45 and 65 years old with alopecia areata. Some clones in this sample may be carry-over from other donors' samples.

For the CDR3, the DNA is TGTGCCAGCAGCTTAGGGGGCAATCGTCATACGCAGTATTTT. Protein sequence: CASSLGGNRHTQYF. The chain uses TRBV7-2 and TRBJ2-3; D is perhaps TRBD1 (5 bases). Germline V lookup: CDR1 SGHTA, CDR2 FQGNSA. V dropped 1 base and J dropped 7 bases, with 12 bases sitting between them. The CDR3 has 14 residues. The variable domain in full, with the rest retrieved from reference TRBV7-2 and TRBJ2-3, is GAGVSQSPSNKVTEKGKDVELRCDPISGHTALYWYRQSLGQGLEFLIYFQGNSAPDKSGLPSDRFSAERTGGSVSTLTIQRTQQEDSAVYLCASSLGGNRHTQYFGPGTRLTVL.

This clonotype was seen only a few times. The rearrangement links TRBV20-1 to TRBJ1-6, with TRBD1 identical over 8 bases. V shed 3 bases and J 10 bases; nucleotides not matched to a gene: 11. Per germline, CDR1 DFQATT and CDR2 SNEGSKA (reference sequence). CDR3 length: 15 amino acids. CDR3 loop: CSARESRQGWSPLHF. The CDR3 bases are TGCAGTGCTAGGGAGTCAAGACAGGGGTGGTCACCCCTCCACTTT.

This clonotype was seen only a few times. The chain uses TRBV5-1 and TRBJ2-5; D gene unclear. The germline V gene has CDR1 SGHRS and CDR2 YFSETQ. Between the trimmed V and J ends, which lost 4 bases and 0 bases, there was a span of 13 bases. This CDR3 has 15 amino acids. CDR3 coding DNA: TGCGCCAGCAGCCTGTTGACGGAGAACCAAGAGACCCAGTACTTC. This gives the protein CASSLLTENQETQYF.

This clonotype was recorded a few times. The chain recombines TRBV20-1 with TRBJ1-4, with a possible D match to TRBD1 (5 bases). The CDR3 spans 14 residues. CDR1 is DFQATT, CDR2 SNEGSKA, per germline (reference sequence). The V end lost 2 bases, the J end lost 0 bases, and 7 bases lay between the germline ends. CDR3 DNA: TGCAGTGCTAGAAACAGGCCAACTAATGAAAAACTGTTTTTT. Translating it yields CSARNRPTNEKLFF.

This clonotype was seen a few times. V usage is TRBV5-1 and J usage is TRBJ2-7; D is unclear. There are 13 residues in the CDR3. The germline gives CDR1 SGHRS, CDR2 YFSETQ. Trimming removed 4 bases at V and 2 bases at J, with 10 bases between. This chain's CDR3 is CASSTGYPYEQYF. As DNA, the CDR3 is TGCGCCAGCAGCACCGGATACCCCTACGAGCAGTACTTC.

This clonotype has only a few counts. The chain is built from TRBV15 and TRBJ2-7; D is possibly TRBD2 (5 bases). The V end was cut by 0 bases, the J end by 1 base, with 10 bases between. The germline gives CDR1 LNHNV, CDR2 YYDKDF (reference sequence). The CDR3 has 15 residues. The CDR3 nucleotides are TGTGCCACCAGCAGAGATCGGAGCGGTTCCTACGAGCAGTACTTC. This sequence encodes CATSRDRSGSYEQYF.

The chain recombines TRBV11-2 with TRBJ2-1, with 11 bases aligning to TRBD2. J was trimmed by 10 bases and V by 5 bases; bases with no gene match: 16. CDR1 is SGHAT, CDR2 FQNNGV, per germline. The CDR3 length is 17 residues. The CDR3 is CASSLRGLAGGVREQFF. The CDR3 DNA follows: TGTGCCAGCAGCCTACGAGGGCTAGCGGGAGGAGTAAGGGAGCAGTTCTTC. Supplemented by reference TRBV11-2 and TRBJ2-1, the full variable domain reads EAGVAQSPRYKIIEKRQSVAFWCNPISGHATLYWYQQILGQGPKLLIQFQNNGVVDDSQLPKDRFSAERLKGVDSTLKIQPAKLEDSAVYLCASSLRGLAGGVREQFFGPGTRLTVL.

This clonotype was observed a handful of times. The rearrangement links TRBV7-2 to TRBJ2-4; D might be TRBD1 (7 bases). Trimming shortened V by 8 bases and J by 1 base, and 9 bases separated the two germline ends. There are 13 residues in the CDR3. The germline CDR1 and CDR2 sequences are SGHTA and FQGNSA. In DNA form, the CDR3 reads TGTGCCAGCGCAGGGGGGGCCAAAAACATTCAGTACTTC. Amino acids: CASAGGAKNIQYF.

This clonotype has only a few counts. The rearrangement uses TRBV27 and TRBJ2-3; 11 bases match TRBD2. In germline, CDR1 is MNHEY, CDR2 SMNVEV (reference sequence). This CDR3 is built from 16 residues. V was pared by 5 bases and J by 1 base, with 5 bases of the junction left unmatched. CDR3 residues: CASSLVLAGGTDTQYF. The CDR3 DNA follows: TGTGCCAGCAGTCTAGTACTAGCGGGAGGCACAGATACGCAGTATTTT.

At least ten counts were recorded for this clonotype. This chain's CDR3 is CASRRENIQYF. The CDR3 coding sequence is TGTGCCAGTAGAAGGGAAAACATTCAGTACTTC. The rearrangement links TRBV27 to TRBJ2-4; D call uncertain. Trimming took off 9 bases at V and 5 bases at J, with 8 bases between the two ends. Germline loops: CDR1 MNHEY, CDR2 SMNVEV (reference sequence). The CDR3 consists of 11 residues.

By share, this clonotype counts as medium-sized. The V call is TRBV20-1, the J call TRBJ2-7; the D is unclear. Germline values: CDR1 DFQATT, CDR2 SNEGSKA (reference sequence). Trimming removed 3 bases from V and 0 bases from J, with 12 bases in between. This CDR3 contains 14 residues. The CDR3, as DNA: TGCAGTGCTAGGCCCAGCACGAGCTCCTACGAGCAGTACTTC. The encoded protein is CSARPSTSSYEQYF.

This clonotype was seen ten or more times. The chain recombines TRBV6-1 with TRBJ1-5, with D perhaps TRBD1 (5 bases). The V gene lost 1 base and the J gene lost 4 bases, with 14 bases spanning the gap. Germline CDR1 and CDR2: MNHNS and SASEGT. The CDR3 is made up of 16 amino acids. CDR3 sequence reads: CASSEGQGGWNQPQHF. The CDR3 nucleotides are TGTGCCAGCAGTGAAGGTCAGGGAGGTTGGAATCAGCCCCAGCATTTT.